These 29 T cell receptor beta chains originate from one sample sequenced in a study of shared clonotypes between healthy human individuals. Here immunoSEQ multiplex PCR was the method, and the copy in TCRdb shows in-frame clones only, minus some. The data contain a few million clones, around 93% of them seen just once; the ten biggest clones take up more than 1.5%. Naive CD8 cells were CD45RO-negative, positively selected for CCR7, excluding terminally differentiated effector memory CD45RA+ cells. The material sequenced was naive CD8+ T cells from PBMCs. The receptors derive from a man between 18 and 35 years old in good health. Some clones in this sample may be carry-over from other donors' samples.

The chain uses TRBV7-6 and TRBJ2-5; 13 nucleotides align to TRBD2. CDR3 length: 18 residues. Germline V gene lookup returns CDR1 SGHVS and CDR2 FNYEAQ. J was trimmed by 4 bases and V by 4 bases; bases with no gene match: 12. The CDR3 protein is CASSSGLAGASHGETQYF. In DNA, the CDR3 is TGTGCCAGCAGCTCCGGACTAGCGGGAGCCTCACATGGAGAGACCCAGTACTTC.

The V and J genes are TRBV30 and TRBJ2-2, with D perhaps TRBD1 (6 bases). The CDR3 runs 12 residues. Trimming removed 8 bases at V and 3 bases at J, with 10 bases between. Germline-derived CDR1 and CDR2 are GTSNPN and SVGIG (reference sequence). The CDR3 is CAGGQYTGELFF. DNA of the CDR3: TGTGCCGGTGGACAGTACACCGGGGAGCTGTTTTTT. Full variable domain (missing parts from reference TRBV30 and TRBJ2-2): SQTIHQWPATLVQPVGSPLSLECTVEGTSNPNLYWYRQAAGRGLQLLFYSVGIGQISSEVPQNLSASRPQDRQFILSSKKLLLSDSGFYLCAGGQYTGELFFGEGSRLTVL.

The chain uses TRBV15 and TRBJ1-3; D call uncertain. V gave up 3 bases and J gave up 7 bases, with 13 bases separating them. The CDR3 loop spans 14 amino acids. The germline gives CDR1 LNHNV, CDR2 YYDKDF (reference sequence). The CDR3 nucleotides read TGTGCCACCAGCAGGGACCCGAGAGCTAACACCATATATTTT. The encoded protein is CATSRDPRANTIYF.

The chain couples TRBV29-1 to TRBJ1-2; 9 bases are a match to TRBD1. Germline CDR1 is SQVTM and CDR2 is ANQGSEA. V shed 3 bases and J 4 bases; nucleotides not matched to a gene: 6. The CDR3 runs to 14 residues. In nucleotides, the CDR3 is TGCAGCGTTGACGGGGACAGGGTCCGCTATGGCTACACCTTC. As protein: CSVDGDRVRYGYTF.

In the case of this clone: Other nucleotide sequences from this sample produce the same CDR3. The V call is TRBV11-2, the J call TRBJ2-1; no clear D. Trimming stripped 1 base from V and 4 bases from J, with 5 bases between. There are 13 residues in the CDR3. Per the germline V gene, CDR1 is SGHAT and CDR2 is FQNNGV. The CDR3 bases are TGTGCCAGCAGCTTAGGGCAGTACAATGAGCAGTTCTTC. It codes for CASSLGQYNEQFF.

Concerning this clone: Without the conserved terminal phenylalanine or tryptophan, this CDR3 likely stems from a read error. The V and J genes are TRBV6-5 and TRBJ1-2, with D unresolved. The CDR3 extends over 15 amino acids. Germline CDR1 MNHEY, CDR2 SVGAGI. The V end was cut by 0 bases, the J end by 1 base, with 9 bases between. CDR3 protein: CASSYSPRVNYGYTS. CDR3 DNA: TGTGCCAGCAGTTACTCCCCCCGAGTTAACTATGGCTACACCTCC.

CDR3 bases: TGTGCCAGCAGTTTATCGAGGGGGCTGACCTACAATGAGCAGTTCTTC. Protein: CASSLSRGLTYNEQFF. This chain joins TRBV27 and TRBJ2-1, with 7 nucleotides matching TRBD1. V trimming: 0 bases; J trimming: 2 bases; junction bases outside the gene matches: 4. Germline loops: CDR1 MNHEY, CDR2 SMNVEV (reference sequence). The CDR3 extends over 16 amino acids.

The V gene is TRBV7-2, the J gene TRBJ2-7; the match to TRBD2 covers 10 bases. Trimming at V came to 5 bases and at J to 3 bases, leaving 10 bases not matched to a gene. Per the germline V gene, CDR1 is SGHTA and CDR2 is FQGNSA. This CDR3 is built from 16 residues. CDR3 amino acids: CASSRTHTSGVYEQYF. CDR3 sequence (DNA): TGTGCCAGCAGCAGAACTCACACTAGCGGGGTCTACGAGCAGTACTTC.

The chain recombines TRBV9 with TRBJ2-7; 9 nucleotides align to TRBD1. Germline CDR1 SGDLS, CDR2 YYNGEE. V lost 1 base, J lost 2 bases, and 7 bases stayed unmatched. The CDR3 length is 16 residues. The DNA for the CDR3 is TGTGCCAGCAGCGTAAATGGTCGACAGGGGGCCTACGAGCAGTACTTC. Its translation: CASSVNGRQGAYEQYF.

The CDR3 is CASRPQGTVGEKLFF. CDR3 in DNA: TGTGCCAGCAGACCACAGGGGACCGTTGGAGAAAAACTGTTTTTT. This chain connects TRBV27 to TRBJ1-4; 7 nucleotides match TRBD1. The V gene end was trimmed by 6 bases and the J gene end by 8 bases; junction bases not matched to a gene: 12. CDR3 size: 15 residues. CDR1 is MNHEY and CDR2 is SMNVEV in the germline V gene (reference sequence).

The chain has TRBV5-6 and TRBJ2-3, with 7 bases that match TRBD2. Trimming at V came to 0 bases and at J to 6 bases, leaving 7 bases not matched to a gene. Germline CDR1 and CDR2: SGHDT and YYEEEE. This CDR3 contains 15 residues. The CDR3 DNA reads TGTGCCAGCAGCTTGGAGGGAGGGGAATTGGATACGCAGTATTTT. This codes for CASSLEGGELDTQYF.

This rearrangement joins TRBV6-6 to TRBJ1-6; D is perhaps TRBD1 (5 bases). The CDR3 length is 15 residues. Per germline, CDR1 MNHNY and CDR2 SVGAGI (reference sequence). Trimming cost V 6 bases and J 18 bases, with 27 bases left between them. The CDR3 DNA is TGTGCCAGCAGCACGATGGCCAGGGACCTTAATTTCGCCCACTTT. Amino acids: CASSTMARDLNFAHF.

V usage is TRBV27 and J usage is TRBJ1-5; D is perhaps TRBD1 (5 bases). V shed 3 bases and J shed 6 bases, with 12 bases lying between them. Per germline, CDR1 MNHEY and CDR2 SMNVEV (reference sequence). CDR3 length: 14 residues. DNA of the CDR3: TGTGCCAGCAGTTTGGGGCAGCTGGGTCAGCCCCAGCATTTT. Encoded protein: CASSLGQLGQPQHF.

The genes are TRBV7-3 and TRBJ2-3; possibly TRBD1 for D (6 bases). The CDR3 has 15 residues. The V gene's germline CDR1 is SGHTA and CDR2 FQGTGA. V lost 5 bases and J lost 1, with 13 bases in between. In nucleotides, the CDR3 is TGTGCCAGCAGCGCTACAGGGATAGGCACAGATACGCAGTATTTT. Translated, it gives CASSATGIGTDTQYF. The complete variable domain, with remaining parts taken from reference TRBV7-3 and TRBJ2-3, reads GAGVSQTPSNKVTEKGKYVELRCDPISGHTALYWYRQSLGQGPEFLIYFQGTGAADDSGLPNDRFFAVRPEGSVSTLKIQRTERGDSAVYLCASSATGIGTDTQYFGPGTRLTVL.

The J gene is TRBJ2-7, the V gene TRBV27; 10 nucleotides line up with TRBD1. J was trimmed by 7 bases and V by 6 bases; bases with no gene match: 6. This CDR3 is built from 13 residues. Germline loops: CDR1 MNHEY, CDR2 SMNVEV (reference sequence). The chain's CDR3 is CASSQGQGWEQYF. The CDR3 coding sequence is TGTGCCAGCAGCCAGGGACAGGGGTGGGAGCAGTACTTC.

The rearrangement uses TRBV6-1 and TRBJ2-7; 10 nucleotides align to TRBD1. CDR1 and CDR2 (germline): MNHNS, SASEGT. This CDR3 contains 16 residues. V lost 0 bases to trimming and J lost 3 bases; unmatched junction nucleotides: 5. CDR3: CASSEAGTGASYEQYF. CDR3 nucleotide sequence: TGTGCCAGCAGTGAAGCCGGGACAGGGGCAAGCTACGAGCAGTACTTC.

The CDR3 DNA sequence: TGTGCCAGCATGGGCCCAGAGGGGAACACCGGGGAGCTGTTTTTT. Protein sequence: CASMGPEGNTGELFF. The chain carries TRBV5-4 and TRBJ2-2, with D possibly matching TRBD2 (5 bases). This CDR3 has 15 amino acids. Trimming removed 6 bases from V and 1 base from J, with 13 bases in between. Germline V lookup: CDR1 SGHNT, CDR2 YYREEE (reference sequence).

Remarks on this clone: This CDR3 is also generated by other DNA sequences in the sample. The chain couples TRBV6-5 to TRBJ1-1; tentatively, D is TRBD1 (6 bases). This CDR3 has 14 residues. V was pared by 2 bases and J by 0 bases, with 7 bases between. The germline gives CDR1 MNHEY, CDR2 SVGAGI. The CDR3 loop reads CASSYGGLNTEAFF. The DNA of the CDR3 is TGTGCCAGCAGTTACGGGGGGCTGAACACTGAAGCTTTCTTT.

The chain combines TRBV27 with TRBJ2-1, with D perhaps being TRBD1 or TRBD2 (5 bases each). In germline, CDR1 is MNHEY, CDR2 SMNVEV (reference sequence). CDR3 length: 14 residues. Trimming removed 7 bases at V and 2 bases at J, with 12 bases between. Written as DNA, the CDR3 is TGTGCCAGCATTCCCCCGGGGCCCTACAATGAGCAGTTCTTC. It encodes CASIPPGPYNEQFF.

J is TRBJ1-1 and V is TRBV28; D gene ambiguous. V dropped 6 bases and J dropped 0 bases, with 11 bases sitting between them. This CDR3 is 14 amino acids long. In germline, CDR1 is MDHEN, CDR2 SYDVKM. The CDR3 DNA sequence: TGTGCCAGCAGGCGTCCGGGCCTGAACACTGAAGCTTTCTTT. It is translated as CASRRPGLNTEAFF.

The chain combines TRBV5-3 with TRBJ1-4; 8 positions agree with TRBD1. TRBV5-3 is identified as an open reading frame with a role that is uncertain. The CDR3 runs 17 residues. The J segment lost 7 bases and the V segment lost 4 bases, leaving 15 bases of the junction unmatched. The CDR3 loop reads CARSRGTGQLGSEKLFF. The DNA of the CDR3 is TGTGCCAGAAGCCGCGGGACAGGCCAACTAGGTAGTGAAAAACTGTTTTTT.

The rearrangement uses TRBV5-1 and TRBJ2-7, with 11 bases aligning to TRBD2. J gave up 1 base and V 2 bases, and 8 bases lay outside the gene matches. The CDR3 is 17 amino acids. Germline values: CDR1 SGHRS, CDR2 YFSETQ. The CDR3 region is CASSFGLAGAGSYEQYF. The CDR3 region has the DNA TGCGCCAGCAGCTTTGGACTAGCGGGTGCTGGGTCCTACGAGCAGTACTTC.

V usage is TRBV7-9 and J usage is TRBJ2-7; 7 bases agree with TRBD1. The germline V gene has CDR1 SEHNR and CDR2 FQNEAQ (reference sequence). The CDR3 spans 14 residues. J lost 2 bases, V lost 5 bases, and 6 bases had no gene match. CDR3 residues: CASSVGQSTYEQYF. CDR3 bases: TGTGCCAGCAGCGTGGGACAGTCAACCTACGAGCAGTACTTC.

CDR3 in amino acids: CASNGAVTEAFF. As DNA, the CDR3 is TGTGCCAGTAATGGGGCGGTCACTGAAGCTTTCTTT. The rearrangement uses TRBV19 and TRBJ1-1; D is possibly TRBD1 (5 bases). Trimming removed 7 bases from V and 4 bases from J, with 10 bases in between. From germline, CDR1 is LNHDA and CDR2 SQIVND (reference sequence). This CDR3 contains 12 residues.

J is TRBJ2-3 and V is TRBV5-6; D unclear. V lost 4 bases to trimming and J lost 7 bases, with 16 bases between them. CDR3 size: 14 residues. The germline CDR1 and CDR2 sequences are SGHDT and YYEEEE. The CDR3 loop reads CASSRANSRHTQYF. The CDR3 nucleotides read TGTGCCAGCAGCAGAGCTAATAGCCGCCATACGCAGTATTTT. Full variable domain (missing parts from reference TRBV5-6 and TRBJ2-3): DAGVTQSPTHLIKTRGQQVTLRCSPKSGHDTVSWYQQALGQGPQFIFQYYEEEERQRGNFPDRFSGHQFPNYSSELNVNALLLGDSALYLCASSRANSRHTQYFGPGTRLTVL.

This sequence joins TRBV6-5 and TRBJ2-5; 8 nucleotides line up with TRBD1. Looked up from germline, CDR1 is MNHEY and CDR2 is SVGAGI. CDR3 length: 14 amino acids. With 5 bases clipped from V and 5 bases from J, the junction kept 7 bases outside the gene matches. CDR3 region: CASSDDRGGETQYF. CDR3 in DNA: TGTGCCAGCAGTGACGACAGGGGCGGGGAGACCCAGTACTTC.

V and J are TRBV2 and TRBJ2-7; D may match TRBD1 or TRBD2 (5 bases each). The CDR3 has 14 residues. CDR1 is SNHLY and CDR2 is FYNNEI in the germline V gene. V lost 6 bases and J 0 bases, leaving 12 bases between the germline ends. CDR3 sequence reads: CASSLRGFSYEQYF. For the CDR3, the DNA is TGTGCCAGCAGCCTGAGGGGATTCTCCTACGAGCAGTACTTC.

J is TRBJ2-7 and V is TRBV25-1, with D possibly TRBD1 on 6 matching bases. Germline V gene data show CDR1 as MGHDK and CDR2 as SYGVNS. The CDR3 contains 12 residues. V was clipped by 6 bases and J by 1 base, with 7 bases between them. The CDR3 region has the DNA TGTGCCAGCAGGGGGGCATCCTACGAGCAGTACTTC. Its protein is CASRGASYEQYF.

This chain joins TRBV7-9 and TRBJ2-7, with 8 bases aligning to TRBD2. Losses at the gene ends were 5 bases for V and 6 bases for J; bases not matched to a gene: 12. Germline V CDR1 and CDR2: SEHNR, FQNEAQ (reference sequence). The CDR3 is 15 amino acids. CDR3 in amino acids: CASSPHSGIGSEQYF. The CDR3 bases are TGTGCCAGCAGCCCACATAGCGGGATAGGGTCCGAGCAGTACTTC.